These 4 T cell receptor beta chains originate from one sample sequenced in a study of T cells in Graves' hyperthyroidism and ophthalmopathy. There were TCR beta CDR3 regions amplified from RNA transcripts. A first-round RT-PCR of the TCR CDR3 used the HTBI primer set. In TCRdb, the multiplex PCR reads were re-called with MiXCR into one record per CDR3 protein. The table includes 220,000 or so distinct CDR3 sequences, over 15% detected once. Sequencing was carried out using blood. These receptors came from a woman under 30 with Graves' ophthalmopathy.

This clonotype was found a few times. This chain links TRBV6-5 with TRBJ2-2, with no clear D. The V gene lost 2 bases and the J gene lost 7 bases, with 14 bases spanning the gap. The CDR3 is 15 residues long. Germline CDR1 and CDR2: MNHEY and SVGAGI. The CDR3 nucleotides read TGTGCCAGCAGTTACACGGACCAAGGTGGCGGGGAGCTGTTTTTT. Its translation: CASSYTDQGGGELFF.

This clonotype was seen a few times. This chain links TRBV13 with TRBJ2-3; 7 nucleotides match TRBD2. Trimming took 5 bases from V and 5 from J; bases not matched to a gene: 16. This CDR3 is built from 17 residues. CDR1 and CDR2 (germline): PRHDT, FYEKMQ (reference sequence). CDR3 residues: CASSRGFGGGPQDTQYF. The CDR3 DNA sequence: TGTGCCAGCAGCCGCGGCTTTGGGGGAGGGCCTCAAGATACGCAGTATTTT.

This clonotype was counted at least ten times. The gene calls are TRBV6-1 and TRBJ2-3, with 7 bases identical to TRBD1. The CDR3 covers 12 residues. After removal of 8 bases from V and 2 bases from J, the junction contained 1 base not matched to a gene. The germline V gene has CDR1 MNHNS and CDR2 SASEGT. For the CDR3, the DNA is TGTGCCAGCGACAGGGCCACAGATACGCAGTATTTT. It encodes CASDRATDTQYF.

This clonotype was picked up many times. This CDR3 is CASSSRDRGSYGYTF. DNA of the CDR3: TGTGCCAGCAGTTCGAGGGACAGGGGCAGCTATGGCTACACCTTC. This chain joins TRBV12-3 or TRBV12-4 and TRBJ1-2; TRBD1 agrees at 10 bases. The CDR3 extends over 15 amino acids. The V and J ends lost 4 bases and 4 bases, in that order; junction bases with no gene match: 6.